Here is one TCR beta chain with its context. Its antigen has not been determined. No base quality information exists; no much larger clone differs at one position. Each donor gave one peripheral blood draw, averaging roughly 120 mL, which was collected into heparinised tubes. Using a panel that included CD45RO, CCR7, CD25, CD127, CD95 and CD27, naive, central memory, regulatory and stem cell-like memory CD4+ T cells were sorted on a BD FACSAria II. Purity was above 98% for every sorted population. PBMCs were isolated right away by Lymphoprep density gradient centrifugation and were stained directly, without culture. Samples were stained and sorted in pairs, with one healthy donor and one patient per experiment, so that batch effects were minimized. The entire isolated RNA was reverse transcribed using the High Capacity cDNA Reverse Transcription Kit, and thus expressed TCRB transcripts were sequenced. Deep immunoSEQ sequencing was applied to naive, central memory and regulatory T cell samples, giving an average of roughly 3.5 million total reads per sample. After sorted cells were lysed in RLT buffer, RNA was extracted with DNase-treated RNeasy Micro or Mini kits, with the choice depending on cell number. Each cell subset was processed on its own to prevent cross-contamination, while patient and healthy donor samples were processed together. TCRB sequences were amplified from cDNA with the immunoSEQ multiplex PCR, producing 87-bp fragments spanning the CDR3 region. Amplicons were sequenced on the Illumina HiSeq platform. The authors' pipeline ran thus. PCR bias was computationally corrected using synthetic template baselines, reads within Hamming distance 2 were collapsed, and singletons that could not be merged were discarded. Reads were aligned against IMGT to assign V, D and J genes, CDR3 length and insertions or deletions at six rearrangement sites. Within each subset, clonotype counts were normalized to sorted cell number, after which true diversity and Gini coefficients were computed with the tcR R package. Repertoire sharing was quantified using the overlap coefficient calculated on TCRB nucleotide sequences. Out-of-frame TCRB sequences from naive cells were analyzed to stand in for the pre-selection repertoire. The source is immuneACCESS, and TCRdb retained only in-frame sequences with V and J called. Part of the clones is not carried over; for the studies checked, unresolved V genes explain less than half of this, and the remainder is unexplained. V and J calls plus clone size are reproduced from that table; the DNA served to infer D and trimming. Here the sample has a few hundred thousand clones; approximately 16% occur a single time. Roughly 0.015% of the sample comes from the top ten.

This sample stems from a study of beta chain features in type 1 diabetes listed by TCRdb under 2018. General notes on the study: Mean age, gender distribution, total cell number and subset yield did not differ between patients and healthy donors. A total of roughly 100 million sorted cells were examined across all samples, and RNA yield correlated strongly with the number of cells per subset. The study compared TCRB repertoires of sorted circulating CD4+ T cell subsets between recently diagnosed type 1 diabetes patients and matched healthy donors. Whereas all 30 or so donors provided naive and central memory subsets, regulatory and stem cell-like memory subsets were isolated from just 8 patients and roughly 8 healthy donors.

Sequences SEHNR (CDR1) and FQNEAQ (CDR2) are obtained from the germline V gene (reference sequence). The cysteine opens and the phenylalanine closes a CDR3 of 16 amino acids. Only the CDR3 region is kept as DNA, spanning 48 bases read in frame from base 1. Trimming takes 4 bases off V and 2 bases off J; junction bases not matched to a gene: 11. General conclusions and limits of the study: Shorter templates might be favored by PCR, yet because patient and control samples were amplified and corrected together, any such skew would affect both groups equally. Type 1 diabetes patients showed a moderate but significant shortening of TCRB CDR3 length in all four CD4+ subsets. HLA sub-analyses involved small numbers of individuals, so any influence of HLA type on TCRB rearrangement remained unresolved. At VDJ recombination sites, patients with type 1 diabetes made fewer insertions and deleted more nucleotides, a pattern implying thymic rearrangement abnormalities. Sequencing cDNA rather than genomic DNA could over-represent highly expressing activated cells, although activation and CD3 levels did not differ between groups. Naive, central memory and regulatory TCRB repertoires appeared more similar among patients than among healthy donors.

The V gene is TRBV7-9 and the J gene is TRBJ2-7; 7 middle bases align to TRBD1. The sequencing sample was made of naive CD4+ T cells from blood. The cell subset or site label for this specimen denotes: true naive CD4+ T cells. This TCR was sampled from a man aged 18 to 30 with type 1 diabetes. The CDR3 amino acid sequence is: CASSSVGRGFPYEQYF. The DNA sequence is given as TGTGCCAGCAGCTCCGTCGGCAGGGGGTTTCCCTACGAGCAGTACTTC.